Below, 20 T cell receptor beta chains from the same sample are listed, as sequenced in a study of blood T cell repertoires in COVID-19 (dated by TCRdb to the early 2020s). Libraries came from the immunoSEQ multiplex PCR assay. TCRdb re-hosts the immuneACCESS table, in-frame sequences only. Its copies lack some clones; in the studies checked, an unresolved V gene accounts for under half of them, and the cause for the rest is not known. The sample table shows around 100,000 clones, and roughly 88% are seen once. Clones ranked in the top ten supply 3.5% of the sample. The sample taken for sequencing was peripheral blood. The receptor set was obtained from a human donor in a cohort sampled during active COVID-19.

In nucleotides, the CDR3 is TGTGCCAGTAGTGCTATACCGGGAGGTAATTCACCCCTCCACTTT. This sequence encodes CASSAIPGGNSPLHF. The rearrangement joins TRBV19 to TRBJ1-6; D remains ambiguous. V was pared by 5 bases and J by 6 bases, with 14 bases between. The CDR3 sequence is 15 residues long. Per the germline V gene, CDR1 is LNHDA and CDR2 is SQIVND (reference sequence).

This clone was picked up one time. The chain employs TRBV5-1 and TRBJ1-5; 11 nucleotides align to TRBD1. CDR3 length equals 17 residues. V was clipped by 4 bases and J by 2 bases; unmatched bases: 8. The germline V gene encodes CDR1 SGHRS and CDR2 YFSETQ. CDR3: CASSPTGTGGGNQPQHF. The CDR3 bases are TGCGCCAGCAGCCCGACCGGGACAGGGGGTGGCAATCAGCCCCAGCATTTT.

This clone was counted a few times. This rearrangement joins TRBV10-3 to TRBJ2-5; 7 bases agree with TRBD1. V lost 5 bases to trimming and J lost 5 bases; unmatched junction nucleotides: 2. Per the germline V gene, CDR1 is ENHRY and CDR2 is SYGVKD. The CDR3 sequence is 12 residues long. The CDR3 nucleotides read TGTGCCATCAGTCAACAGGGGGAGACCCAGTACTTC. It yields the protein CAISQQGETQYF.

Only one count was recorded for this clone. The V gene is TRBV7-2, the J gene TRBJ1-2; D is perhaps TRBD1 (5 bases). Germline V gene sequence: CDR1 SGHTA, CDR2 FQGNSA. This CDR3 is 15 amino acids long. V lost 1 base, J lost 1 base, and 10 bases lay in between. CDR3 in DNA: TGTGCCAGCAGCTTAGGGACACTCAATAACTATGGCTACACCTTC. Amino acids: CASSLGTLNNYGYTF.

The gene calls are TRBV18 and TRBJ1-1; D is undetermined. The ends were cut back, 11 bases at V and 0 bases at J, with 13 bases in the middle. CDR3 length: 13 amino acids. In germline, CDR1 is KGHSH, CDR2 LQKENI. The CDR3 region is CAGREGLNTEAFF. CDR3 in DNA: TGTGCCGGCCGTGAGGGCTTGAACACTGAAGCTTTCTTT.

The V and J genes are TRBV2 and TRBJ2-3, with 9 bases that match TRBD1. From germline, CDR1 is SNHLY and CDR2 FYNNEI. V was pared by 5 bases and J by 6 bases, with 6 bases of the junction left unmatched. This CDR3 region has 14 residues. The CDR3 region has the DNA TGTGCCAGCAGTAACAGGGGGCTGGAGGATACGCAGTATTTT. This translates into CASSNRGLEDTQYF.

The CDR3: CASSSTDPGDYGYTF. In nucleotides, the CDR3 is TGTGCCAGCAGTTCGACAGACCCAGGGGACTATGGCTACACCTTC. V and J are TRBV28 and TRBJ1-2, with D perhaps TRBD1 (6 bases). With 4 bases removed from V and 3 bases from J, the gap between germline ends came to 15 bases. Per the germline V gene, CDR1 is MDHEN and CDR2 is SYDVKM. The CDR3 covers 15 residues.

This chain uses TRBV6-5 with TRBJ1-1; 7 bases match TRBD1. The germline CDR1 and CDR2 sequences are MNHEY and SVGAGI. CDR3 length equals 13 residues. Unmatched junction bases numbered 7, after V lost 9 bases and J lost 3 bases. CDR3 in amino acids: CASLERGHTEAFF. CDR3 DNA: TGTGCCAGTCTCGAGAGGGGGCACACTGAAGCTTTCTTT.

The rearrangement uses TRBV6-2 or TRBV6-3 and TRBJ2-7; TRBD2 agrees at 10 bases. CDR1 is MNHEY and CDR2 is SVGEGT in the germline V gene. The junction had 10 bases not matched to a gene; V was cut back by 4 bases and J by 4 bases. The CDR3 sequence is 16 residues long. The DNA of the CDR3 is TGTGCCAGCAGTTCAACCAGGACTAGCGGTATTTACGAGCAGTACTTC. It translates to CASSSTRTSGIYEQYF.

This chain links TRBV6-5 with TRBJ1-5; D gene uncertain. The germline CDR1 and CDR2 sequences are MNHEY and SVGAGI. V was pared by 4 bases and J by 6 bases, with 16 bases between. This CDR3 spans 15 amino acids. DNA for the CDR3: TGTGCCAGCAGTTCCGGGAACCCCGGGATTCAGCCCCAGCATTTT. It encodes CASSSGNPGIQPQHF.

The rearrangement joins TRBV7-9 to TRBJ1-2, with a possible D match to TRBD1 (6 bases). The CDR3 has 14 residues. V was trimmed by 3 bases and J by 4 bases, leaving 12 bases between them. Germline V lookup: CDR1 SEHNR, CDR2 FQNEAQ (reference sequence). The CDR3 spells CASSFSGDSYGYTF. CDR3 bases: TGTGCCAGCAGCTTTTCAGGGGATAGCTATGGCTACACCTTC. The entire variable domain, with the rest obtained from reference TRBV7-9 and TRBJ1-2, is as follows: DTGVSQNPRHKITKRGQNVTFRCDPISEHNRLYWYRQTLGQGPEFLTYFQNEAQLEKSRLLSDRFSAERPKGSFSTLEIQRTEQGDSAMYLCASSFSGDSYGYTFGSGTRLTVV.

This chain uses TRBV15 with TRBJ2-7, with TRBD2 identical over 7 bases. The trim removed 0 bases at V and 6 bases at J, leaving 5 bases unmatched. The CDR3 totals 14 residues. From germline, CDR1 is LNHNV and CDR2 YYDKDF (reference sequence). The CDR3 coding sequence is TGTGCCACCAGCAGAGATCTCGGGGGGACCGAGCAGTACTTC. It is translated as CATSRDLGGTEQYF.

This chain uses TRBV20-1 with TRBJ1-3; tentatively, D is TRBD1 (5 bases). CDR1 and CDR2 (germline): DFQATT, SNEGSKA (reference sequence). The CDR3 is made up of 13 amino acids. Trimming took 3 bases from V and 5 from J, leaving 11 bases between them. The CDR3 loop is CSASQGIRNTIYF. Here the CDR3 DNA reads TGCAGTGCTAGTCAGGGAATACGAAACACCATATATTTT.

J is TRBJ2-7 and V is TRBV19, with 8 nucleotides matching TRBD2. J gave up 0 bases and V 1 base, and 2 bases lay outside the gene matches. CDR1 and CDR2 (germline): LNHDA, SQIVND (reference sequence). The CDR3 is 15 residues long. The CDR3 protein is CASSIAGGSSYEQYF. In DNA, the CDR3 is TGTGCCAGTAGTATAGCGGGGGGGAGCTCCTACGAGCAGTACTTC.

The chain links TRBV6-1 to TRBJ2-3; 8 positions match TRBD1. Germline-derived CDR1 and CDR2 are MNHNS and SASEGT. The CDR3 totals 16 residues. V lost 4 bases and J lost 1; bases outside the gene matches: 7. The CDR3 spells CASSGTGYVGTDTQYF. CDR3 bases: TGTGCCAGCAGTGGGACAGGGTATGTGGGCACAGATACGCAGTATTTT.

The CDR3 spells CASSLGGQEKLFF. Written as DNA, the CDR3 is TGTGCCAGCAGCTTAGGAGGGCAAGAAAAACTGTTTTTT. V usage is TRBV7-9 and J usage is TRBJ1-4, with D unclear. Trimming removed 1 base from V and 8 bases from J, with 8 bases in between. The CDR3 spans 13 residues. Germline CDR1 and CDR2: SEHNR and FQNEAQ (reference sequence).

The chain combines TRBV5-1 with TRBJ1-6; maybe TRBD1 (5 bases). The CDR3 has 14 residues. Per the germline V gene, CDR1 is SGHRS and CDR2 is YFSETQ. V gave up 5 bases and J gave up 10 bases, with 16 bases separating them. In nucleotides, the CDR3 is TGCGCCAGCAGGGCGGAAGGGGAACAGTCACCCCTCCACTTT. Protein product: CASRAEGEQSPLHF. Supplemented by reference TRBV5-1 and TRBJ1-6, the full variable domain reads KAGVTQTPRYLIKTRGQQVTLSCSPISGHRSVSWYQQTPGQGLQFLFEYFSETQRNKGNFPGRFSGRQFSNSRSEMNVSTLELGDSALYLCASRAEGEQSPLHFGNGTRLTVT.

CDR3 sequence: CASSVDTLGETQYF. DNA of the CDR3: TGTGCCAGCAGCGTTGATACCCTCGGTGAGACCCAGTACTTC. This sequence joins TRBV5-4 and TRBJ2-5; D is unclear. The ends were cut back, 4 bases at V and 5 bases at J, with 15 bases in the middle. This CDR3 is built from 14 residues. CDR1 SGHNT and CDR2 YYREEE come from the germline V gene (reference sequence).

Here the CDR3 DNA reads TGTGCCAGCAGAGTCTCGACAGGGGTAGGGGAGCAGTACTTC. It translates to CASRVSTGVGEQYF. The chain combines TRBV6-5 with TRBJ2-7; TRBD1 matches at 8 bases. The CDR3 contains 14 residues. The germline V gene has CDR1 MNHEY and CDR2 SVGAGI. Trimming at V came to 6 bases and at J to 7 bases, leaving 11 bases not matched to a gene.

The chain combines TRBV28 with TRBJ2-3, with 9 bases fitting TRBD2. The germline gives CDR1 MDHEN, CDR2 SYDVKM. V lost 1 base and J lost 6; bases outside the gene matches: 23. The CDR3 has 21 residues. CDR3 nucleotide sequence: TGTGCCAGCAGTTTATTCCAACTCTCCTTAGCGGGGGATCCCCTTGGGGATACGCAGTATTTT. Protein product: CASSLFQLSLAGDPLGDTQYF. The whole variable domain, filled in from reference TRBV28 and TRBJ2-3, reads DVKVTQSSRYLVKRTGEKVFLECVQDMDHENMFWYRQDPGLGLRLIYFSYDVKMKEKGDIPEGYSVSREKKERFSLILESASTNQTSMYLCASSLFQLSLAGDPLGDTQYFGPGTRLTVL.